Below are 5 T cell receptor beta chains sequenced from a single sample in a study of CD8 T cells in ankylosing spondylitis. TCRdb recomputed calls from the 5' RACE reads with MiXCR, one row per CDR3 protein. The data contain about 190,000 distinct CDR3 sequences, 13% of them singletons. The source material was blood, either unsorted or a sorted T cell fraction (not recorded which). The receptors stem from a female donor with ankylosing spondylitis or in good health (not recorded which).

Comments on this clonotype: One base away lies a much larger clone, so this may be a sequencing read error. V usage is TRBV14 and J usage is TRBJ2-1, with TRBD2 identical over 8 bases. From germline, CDR1 is SGHDN and CDR2 FVKESK. The length of the CDR3 is 15 residues. The CDR3 DNA reads as TGTGACAGCAGCCAAGGTCTAGCGGGCTACAATGAGCAGTTCTTC. It encodes CDSSQGLAGYNEQFF.

This clonotype was observed many times. The V call is TRBV7-2, the J call TRBJ2-3, with TRBD2 identical over 11 bases. The junction had 6 bases not matched to a gene; V was cut back by 5 bases and J by 5 bases. The CDR3 covers 15 residues. The germline CDR1 and CDR2 sequences are SGHTA and FQGNSA. This CDR3 reads CASSKLAGAGDTQYF. In DNA, the CDR3 is TGTGCCAGCAGCAAACTAGCGGGAGCTGGAGATACGCAGTATTTT.

The chain joins TRBV7-2 to TRBJ2-4, with a tentative D call TRBD2 (5 bases). Germline assignment: CDR1 SGHTA and CDR2 FQGNSA. V lost 0 bases, J lost 10 bases, and 10 bases lay in between. There are 13 residues in the CDR3. CDR3 DNA: TGTGCCAGCAGCTTAGCGCTCCGGGGTATTCAGTACTTC. The encoded protein is CASSLALRGIQYF.

This clonotype occurred a few times. V is TRBV9 and J is TRBJ1-3, with D perhaps TRBD1 (5 bases). There are 16 residues in the CDR3. Looked up from germline, CDR1 is SGDLS and CDR2 is YYNGEE. With 0 bases removed from V and 1 base from J, the gap between germline ends came to 11 bases. The CDR3, as DNA: TGTGCCAGCAGCGTAGTGCCCGACAGTTCTGGAAACACCATATATTTT. This sequence encodes CASSVVPDSSGNTIYF.

Points on this clonotype: At one end, the junction sequence differs from germline, possibly due to a read error. The V call is TRBV28, the J call TRBJ1-2; D is perhaps TRBD1 (5 bases). CDR3 size: 13 residues. From germline, CDR1 is MDHEN and CDR2 SYDVKM. CDR3: CASSTTAPYGYAF. The CDR3 DNA is TGTGCCAGCAGTACGACAGCGCCCTATGGCTACGCCTTC.